The 24 T cell receptor beta chains below all came from one sample that was sequenced in a study of shared clonotypes between healthy human individuals. Libraries were prepared by immunoSEQ multiplex PCR; TCRdb keeps only in-frame clonotypes and omits some of them. The sample carries 2 million to 2.5 million clones, approximately 96% recorded once. Sequencing was done on a sample of naive CD4+ T cells sorted from blood. This sample's subset: CD45RA+ positively selected. These receptors originate from a man between 18 and 35 years old in good health.

J is TRBJ2-3 and V is TRBV10-3, with 9 bases lining up with TRBD2. With 7 bases clipped from V and 0 bases from J, the junction kept 11 bases outside the gene matches. CDR1 ENHRY and CDR2 SYGVKD come from the germline V gene. The CDR3 runs to 17 residues. The CDR3 loop is CAITDGGRDSSTDTQYF. The CDR3 DNA is TGTGCCATCACTGATGGCGGGAGGGACTCTAGCACAGATACGCAGTATTTT.

The genes are TRBV19 and TRBJ1-2, with unresolved D. The CDR3 is 16 residues long. CDR1 LNHDA and CDR2 SQIVND come from the germline V gene (reference sequence). The DNA of the CDR3 is TGTGCTAACCCCCAAGCAAAACAGCCCCCTAACTATGGCTACACCTTC. It translates to CANPQAKQPPNYGYTF.

As regards this clone: Other nucleotide sequences in the sample specify the same CDR3. This chain links TRBV5-1 with TRBJ1-3; TRBD1 is a possible D gene (6 bases). Trimming took 0 bases from V and 4 from J, leaving 8 bases between them. The CDR3 covers 14 residues. Germline loops: CDR1 SGHRS, CDR2 YFSETQ. DNA of the CDR3: TGCGCCAGCAGCTTGGCAGGGGTCGGAAACACCATATATTTT. This encodes CASSLAGVGNTIYF.

The genes are TRBV4-3 and TRBJ2-4; no reliable D call. CDR3 length: 17 amino acids. From germline, CDR1 is LGHNA and CDR2 YSLEER. With 1 base removed from V and 1 base from J, the gap between germline ends came to 14 bases. In DNA form, the CDR3 reads TGCGCCAGCAGCCAAGGACGGACCTTCCAGGCCAAAAACATTCAGTACTTC. Its protein product is CASSQGRTFQAKNIQYF.

The CDR3 nucleotides are TGTGCCAGCAGCAAAACTAGCGGCGGTCAACCTCGAGAGACCCAGTACTTC. Amino acids: CASSKTSGGQPRETQYF. This chain joins TRBV7-2 and TRBJ2-5, with TRBD2 matching over 8 bases. J lost 4 bases, V lost 5 bases, and 15 bases had no gene match. The CDR3 covers 17 residues. CDR1 and CDR2 (germline): SGHTA, FQGNSA.

The chain has TRBV19 and TRBJ1-6; weak D call: TRBD1 (5 bases). CDR3 length: 14 residues. V was clipped by 5 bases and J by 8 bases, with 13 bases between them. Germline lookup yields CDR1 LNHDA and CDR2 SQIVND (reference sequence). This chain's CDR3 is CASSRQGTDSPLHF. The CDR3 DNA reads as TGTGCCAGTAGTCGGCAGGGTACCGATTCACCCCTCCACTTT.

V and J are TRBV5-1 and TRBJ2-3; 11 bases align to TRBD2. The V segment lost 3 bases and the J segment 2 bases; nucleotides outside the gene matches: 2. The CDR3 is made up of 15 amino acids. Germline loops: CDR1 SGHRS, CDR2 YFSETQ. The CDR3 is CASSSGLAVTDTQYF. In DNA form, the CDR3 reads TGCGCCAGCAGCTCGGGACTAGCGGTCACAGATACGCAGTATTTT.

The rearrangement joins TRBV2 to TRBJ1-2; TRBD1 matches at 7 bases. Germline V CDR1 and CDR2: SNHLY, FYNNEI. This CDR3 has 14 amino acids. Trimming at V came to 5 bases and at J to 2 bases, leaving 5 bases not matched to a gene. This CDR3 reads CASSRDSENYGYTF. The DNA of the CDR3 is TGTGCCAGCAGTCGGGACAGTGAAAACTATGGCTACACCTTC.

The chain links TRBV30 to TRBJ2-7, with D possibly being TRBD1 (5 bases). Germline V gene sequence: CDR1 GTSNPN, CDR2 SVGIG (reference sequence). The CDR3 runs to 14 residues. V was shortened by 0 bases and J by 5 bases, with 14 bases between the two germline ends. CDR3 sequence (DNA): TGTGCCTGGAGTGTCCATTTAGGGGTCGACGAGCAGTACTTC. Translated, it gives CAWSVHLGVDEQYF.

This clone appeared once. CDR3 protein: CASSRSGTQETQYF. CDR3 coding DNA: TGTGCCAGCAGTCGGTCGGGGACTCAAGAGACCCAGTACTTC. The chain combines TRBV6-6 with TRBJ2-5; D is perhaps TRBD2 (6 bases). The CDR3 is 14 residues long. Trimming removed 5 bases at V and 2 bases at J, with 12 bases between. Germline CDR1 is MNHNY and CDR2 is SVGAGI (reference sequence).

This clone appeared once. This chain uses TRBV4-3 with TRBJ2-4, with 7 bases fitting TRBD2. Germline V gives CDR1 LGHNA, CDR2 YSLEER. This CDR3 contains 14 residues. With V trimmed by 4 bases and J by 6 bases, 6 bases remained unmatched. The CDR3 nucleotides read TGCGCCAGCAGCCCGGGACTACGGGGAAACATTCAGTACTTC. Amino acid sequence: CASSPGLRGNIQYF.

This chain uses TRBV21-1 with TRBJ1-5. TRBV21-1 is assigned pseudogene status. CDR3 length: 15 residues. This chain's CDR3 is CATLPTRRGNQPQHF. Here the CDR3 DNA reads TGTGCCACCCTCCCAACACGGAGGGGCAATCAGCCCCAGCATTTT.

The chain uses TRBV10-3 and TRBJ1-2; D remains ambiguous. The germline V and J ends were trimmed by 7 bases and 2 bases, with 14 bases remaining between them. The CDR3 spans 14 residues. In germline, CDR1 is ENHRY, CDR2 SYGVKD. The CDR3 is CAITGRSGNYGYTF. Written as DNA, the CDR3 is TGTGCCATCACCGGGAGGAGCGGAAACTATGGCTACACCTTC.

The chain is built from TRBV28 and TRBJ1-2; D not resolved. Trimming took 4 bases from V and 4 from J, leaving 16 bases between them. The CDR3 is made up of 15 amino acids. The germline V gene has CDR1 MDHEN and CDR2 SYDVKM. CDR3 nucleotides: TGTGCCAGCAGTTCCAGCGGAGGGTCCCCCTATGGCTACACCTTC. Translating it yields CASSSSGGSPYGYTF.

This clone was seen a few times. This chain uses TRBV5-1 with TRBJ1-4; TRBD1 is a possible D gene (5 bases). The V end lost 3 bases, the J end lost 8 bases, and 11 bases lay between the germline ends. Germline V lookup: CDR1 SGHRS, CDR2 YFSETQ. The CDR3 extends over 13 amino acids. The CDR3 DNA sequence: TGCGCCAGCAGCTCTCAAGACAGCGAAAAACTGTTTTTT. Translated: CASSSQDSEKLFF.

The CDR3 DNA is TGCGCCAGCAGCCAAGAGGAGGCAGGGACTACAACAAACCACGAGCAGTACTTC. Translating it yields CASSQEEAGTTTNHEQYF. The V call is TRBV4-1, the J call TRBJ2-7; 7 positions match TRBD2. The CDR3 sequence is 18 residues long. Trimming removed 0 bases from V and 5 bases from J; junction bases left unmatched: 16. From germline, CDR1 is MGHRA and CDR2 YSYEKL.

The chain recombines TRBV5-1 with TRBJ2-1; 8 nucleotides match TRBD1. CDR3 length: 15 residues. With V trimmed by 0 bases and J by 6 bases, 5 bases remained unmatched. Looked up from germline, CDR1 is SGHRS and CDR2 is YFSETQ. The CDR3 region has the DNA TGCGCCAGCAGCTTGGAACAGGGGGTGGGCAATGAGCAGTTCTTC. Translated, it gives CASSLEQGVGNEQFF.

The table lists this clone with a count of one. Other DNA sequences in this sample translate to the same CDR3. This rearrangement joins TRBV5-1 to TRBJ2-7, with D possibly matching TRBD2 (5 bases). The CDR3 is 14 residues long. V lost 1 base and J 2 bases, leaving 10 bases between the germline ends. CDR1 SGHRS and CDR2 YFSETQ come from the germline V gene. CDR3 residues: CASSLSGVPYEQYF. CDR3 in DNA: TGCGCCAGCAGCTTGAGCGGTGTACCCTACGAGCAGTACTTC.

This clone was observed a single time. The chain combines TRBV2 with TRBJ2-7; D is possibly TRBD1 (6 bases). V was shortened by 4 bases and J by 5 bases, with 12 bases between the two germline ends. The V gene's germline CDR1 is SNHLY and CDR2 FYNNEI. This CDR3 region has 13 residues. The CDR3 protein is CASSAFQGNEQYF. The DNA of the CDR3 is TGTGCCAGCAGTGCGTTTCAGGGGAACGAGCAGTACTTC.

The chain is built from TRBV13 and TRBJ2-7; TRBD1 might be the D (6 bases). V lost 6 bases and J 5 bases, leaving 11 bases between the germline ends. The CDR3 has 12 amino acids. Germline V CDR1 and CDR2: PRHDT, FYEKMQ (reference sequence). The CDR3 sequence: CASSPTGNEQYF. CDR3 DNA sequence: TGTGCCAGCAGTCCTACAGGGAACGAGCAGTACTTC.

The chain recombines TRBV14 with TRBJ2-7, with TRBD2 matching over 10 bases. CDR3 length: 15 residues. The V segment lost 1 base and the J segment 2 bases; nucleotides outside the gene matches: 2. From germline, CDR1 is SGHDN and CDR2 FVKESK. CDR3 residues: CASSQALAGAYEQYF. The CDR3, as DNA: TGTGCCAGCAGCCAAGCGCTAGCGGGGGCCTACGAGCAGTACTTC. The variable domain in full, completed from reference TRBV14 and TRBJ2-7, reads EAGVTQFPSHSVIEKGQTVTLRCDPISGHDNLYWYRRVMGKEIKFLLHFVKESKQDESGMPNNRFLAERTGGTYSTLKVQPAELEDSGVYFCASSQALAGAYEQYFGPGTRLTVT.

The chain combines TRBV6-1 with TRBJ1-5; 12 bases match TRBD1. Germline lookup yields CDR1 MNHNS and CDR2 SASEGT. The CDR3 covers 17 residues. J lost 3 bases, V lost 4 bases, and 7 bases had no gene match. CDR3 nucleotides: TGTGCCAGCAGTGGGGGACAGGGGGCGCCGGACAATCAGCCCCAGCATTTT. Its protein is CASSGGQGAPDNQPQHF.

This sequence joins TRBV19 and TRBJ2-1, with TRBD2 matching over 10 bases. The CDR3 is made up of 18 amino acids. CDR1 and CDR2 from the germline V gene are LNHDA and SQIVND (reference sequence). Losses at the gene ends were 6 bases for V and 2 bases for J; bases not matched to a gene: 13. CDR3 residues: CASSRTSGTAPPYNEQFF. The DNA of the CDR3 is TGTGCCAGTAGCCGGACTAGCGGCACAGCCCCCCCCTACAATGAGCAGTTCTTC.

The chain joins TRBV25-1 to TRBJ2-7; TRBD1 or TRBD2 may be the D gene (5 bases each). CDR3 size: 15 residues. Germline CDR1 is MGHDK and CDR2 is SYGVNS. V was clipped by 1 base and J by 5 bases, with 15 bases between them. The CDR3 region has the DNA TGTGCCAGCAGTGAATGGGGACCAGGAGGCGACGAGCAGTACTTC. Its translation: CASSEWGPGGDEQYF.